Sequencing of this TCR beta chain was carried out in a study of Ad26.COV2.S vaccination and SARS-CoV-2 variants. General study results and limits: Spike-specific responses of CD8+ and CD4+ T cells were reported to display substantial breadth after vaccination.

Concerning this clone itself: The antigen is undetermined.

V was pared by 1 base and J by 9 bases, with 18 bases between. From germline, CDR1 is LGHDT and CDR2 YNNKEL (reference sequence). CDR3 length: 15 amino acids. TCRdb keeps only in-frame clones here, not all; method: immunoSEQ multiplex PCR. Among about 250,000 clones, 87% were seen once, and the ten largest hold roughly 3%. The treatment was: about 20 received Ad26.COV2.S at low or high dose, single or two shots; roughly five received placebo; per-sample allocation not given. Specimen acquisition occurred on day 63 following the initial vaccine or placebo injection. Ad26 vector vaccine expressed Wuhan-strain SARS-CoV-2 spike.

The receptor comes from a person aged 18-65 years who received the Ad26.COV2.S COVID-19 vaccine or a placebo. This sample comprised peripheral blood, obtained in a trial of Ad26.COV2.S vaccine versus placebo. V usage is TRBV3-1 (or the pseudogene TRBV3-2) and J usage is TRBJ2-5; possible D gene TRBD2, 6 bases. In DNA, the CDR3 is TGTGCCAGCAGCCAAGGGACGGCGGGCTGGGGGGCCCAGTACTTC. Translated: CASSQGTAGWGAQYF.